This entry is about one TCR beta chain. The germline V and J ends were trimmed by 5 bases and 8 bases, with 7 bases remaining between them. There are 11 residues in the CDR3. The germline gives CDR1 MNHNY, CDR2 SVGAGI (reference sequence). These data belong to a study of blood T cell repertoires in COVID-19. Overall study context: COVID-19 samples from acute and convalescent phases originated in the United States, Italy and Spain. In each case, the material was cDNA or gDNA derived from T cells, B-cell-depleted T cells, or PBMCs.

In the study's own analysis: From reference gene primer amplification, estimates of nucleated cell counts were derived. Method: immunoSEQ multiplex PCR; TCRdb's copy keeps in-frame clones and lacks some. That table furnishes V, J and clone size, whereas the DNA furnished D and trimming. The sample contains some 150,000 clones, 80% of which appear only once. The receptor comes from a man between 60 and 75 years old with active or convalescent COVID-19. The sample comprised peripheral blood. The chain uses TRBV6-6 and TRBJ2-1; TRBD2 is a possible D gene (5 bases). The CDR3 spells CASSKRDEQFF. CDR3 bases: TGTGCCAGCAGTAAGAGGGATGAGCAGTTCTTC.